This record looks at one T cell receptor beta chain sequence and its context. Antigen: not known. The germline V and J ends were trimmed by 5 bases and 3 bases, with 14 bases remaining between them. There are 15 residues in the CDR3. Germline lookup yields CDR1 MNHNS and CDR2 SASEGT. A multiplex PCR was run with 60 Vbeta primers and 13 Jbeta primers. Generated by immunoSEQ multiplex PCR, the TCRdb table keeps only in-frame clones and is missing some. The sample carries around 150,000 clones, 79% recorded once. This entry belongs to a study of cytomegalovirus exposure and HLA in healthy donors. For the study at large: Genotyping showed roughly 86% of fewer than 500 donors falling in the Caucasian-associated ancestry cluster. Study-level points and caveats: Later analysis suggested most CMV-associated TCR beta chains were HLA-restricted.

The sequencing input was PBMCs. This sequence originates from a man aged 40-49 years in good health and CMV-seronegative. The V and J genes are TRBV6-1 and TRBJ1-5; a weak D match, TRBD1 (6 bases). The CDR3 loop reads CASSRGQGPNQPQHF. In nucleotides, the CDR3 is TGTGCCAGCAGTCGCGGGCAGGGGCCCAATCAGCCCCAGCATTTT.